A single sample is the source of the 22 T cell receptor beta chains below, sequenced in a study of control samples from healthy donors and cancer patients (dated by TCRdb to the early 2020s). The library was prepared using the immunoSEQ multiplex PCR assay. TCRdb stores this immuneACCESS table with in-frame sequences only. Part of the clones is absent; in the studies checked, under half of the shortfall reflects unresolved V genes, and no reason is known for the rest. Across this sample there are 100,000 to 150,000 clones, with around 90% seen only once. About 8.7% of the sample rests with the top ten. The sequenced material came from blood. Source of these receptors: a man aged 35 to 55 in good health.

The V gene is TRBV6-6, the J gene TRBJ2-7, with TRBD1 matching over 11 bases. Germline CDR1 MNHNY, CDR2 SVGAGI (reference sequence). V shed 2 bases and J 6 bases; nucleotides not matched to a gene: 6. The length of the CDR3 is 15 residues. As DNA, the CDR3 is TGTGCCAGCAGTTACCTAGGACAGGGGGCAGTCGAGCAGTACTTC. It codes for CASSYLGQGAVEQYF.

This chain connects TRBV18 to TRBJ2-3; 10 bases line up with TRBD1. From germline, CDR1 is KGHSH and CDR2 LQKENI. Trimming removed 4 bases from V and 0 bases from J; junction bases left unmatched: 7. This CDR3 is built from 17 residues. CDR3 region: CASSRRTGGSSTDTQYF. CDR3 DNA sequence: TGTGCCAGCTCACGACGGACAGGGGGATCTAGCACAGATACGCAGTATTTT.

V gene TRBV2 combines with J gene TRBJ1-5, with D hard to call. There are 13 residues in the CDR3. In germline, CDR1 is SNHLY, CDR2 FYNNEI. V was shortened by 6 bases and J by 5 bases, with 11 bases between the two germline ends. DNA of the CDR3: TGTGCCAGCAGCCAACAGCAATATCAGCCCCAGCATTTT. Its translation: CASSQQQYQPQHF.

This rearrangement joins TRBV5-1 to TRBJ1-3; a weak D match, TRBD1 (6 bases). Trimming shortened V by 0 bases and J by 4 bases, and 11 bases separated the two germline ends. The germline CDR1 and CDR2 sequences are SGHRS and YFSETQ. The CDR3 is made up of 15 amino acids. The CDR3 DNA reads as TGCGCCAGCAGCTTGGAGACAGGCCACGGAAACACCATATATTTT. Amino acids: CASSLETGHGNTIYF.

The chain carries TRBV25-1 and TRBJ1-2, with D perhaps TRBD1 (6 bases). The V gene's germline CDR1 is MGHDK and CDR2 SYGVNS. V was shortened by 6 bases and J by 4 bases, with 15 bases between the two germline ends. The CDR3 length is 14 residues. The CDR3 nucleotides are TGTGCCAGCAGCCCAACGACAGGCATCTATGGCTACACCTTC. Translation gives CASSPTTGIYGYTF.

V usage is TRBV30 and J usage is TRBJ1-2; TRBD1 agrees at 9 bases. This CDR3 comprises 12 residues. Per germline, CDR1 GTSNPN and CDR2 SVGIG (reference sequence). V was clipped by 1 base and J by 8 bases; unmatched bases: 2. CDR3 region: CAWSGTGEGYTF. The CDR3 DNA follows: TGTGCCTGGAGTGGGACAGGGGAAGGCTACACCTTC.

This chain links TRBV18 with TRBJ2-7, with D unclear. The V gene's germline CDR1 is KGHSH and CDR2 LQKENI. The CDR3 is 18 residues long. V was pared by 1 base and J by 3 bases, with 22 bases between. The CDR3 sequence: CASSPLGAGTRPNYEQYF. The CDR3 DNA follows: TGTGCCAGCTCACCACTGGGCGCTGGTACAAGGCCAAACTACGAGCAGTACTTC.

V is TRBV6-2 or TRBV6-3 and J is TRBJ1-1, with 7 nucleotides matching TRBD1. The junction had 10 bases not matched to a gene; V was cut back by 5 bases and J by 4 bases. Germline V lookup: CDR1 MNHEY, CDR2 SVGEGT. This CDR3 region has 15 residues. CDR3 coding DNA: TGTGCCAGCAGTGCCCCGGACAGGCTGGGCACTGAAGCTTTCTTT. It codes for CASSAPDRLGTEAFF.

J is TRBJ2-4 and V is TRBV6-5; a possible D gene is TRBD1 (5 bases). In germline, CDR1 is MNHEY, CDR2 SVGAGI. The germline V and J ends were trimmed by 2 bases and 5 bases, with 10 bases remaining between them. This CDR3 is built from 14 residues. This CDR3 is CASSYRGPQNIQYF. The CDR3 coding sequence is TGTGCCAGCAGTTACAGGGGCCCCCAAAACATTCAGTACTTC.

This sequence joins TRBV30 and TRBJ2-6; D is uncertain. This CDR3 comprises 15 residues. Germline V gene data show CDR1 as GTSNPN and CDR2 as SVGIG (reference sequence). Trimming cost V 5 bases and J 0 bases, with 11 bases left between them. CDR3 nucleotide sequence: TGTGCCTGGGGCAGCTCGAGCTCTGGGGCCAACGTCCTGACTTTC. It codes for CAWGSSSSGANVLTF.

This clone was counted once. The chain's CDR3 is CASSPDRGHEKLFF. CDR3 sequence (DNA): TGTGCCAGCAGCCCCGACAGGGGGCATGAAAAACTGTTTTTT. This chain uses TRBV27 with TRBJ1-4, with 10 bases fitting TRBD1. V shed 6 bases and J 6 bases; nucleotides not matched to a gene: 4. From germline, CDR1 is MNHEY and CDR2 SMNVEV (reference sequence). CDR3 length: 14 amino acids.

This chain connects TRBV6-5 to TRBJ2-7; D remains unclear. V was pared by 5 bases and J by 9 bases, with 17 bases between. Per the germline V gene, CDR1 is MNHEY and CDR2 is SVGAGI. The CDR3 is 13 amino acids. CDR3 sequence (DNA): TGTGCCAGCAGTCTAAGGCTTTCTGGCCGGCAGTACTTC. Translated, it gives CASSLRLSGRQYF.

The chain uses TRBV7-2 and TRBJ1-1; a possible D gene is TRBD1 (5 bases). The CDR3 is 17 residues long. Germline V gives CDR1 SGHTA, CDR2 FQGNSA. V was pared by 4 bases and J by 1 base, with 19 bases between. CDR3 in DNA: TGTGCCAGCAGCTCCCAAACCCCGGGACTCCCGAACACTGAAGCTTTCTTT. This translates into CASSSQTPGLPNTEAFF.

V is TRBV10-1 and J is TRBJ2-4, with 9 bases that match TRBD2. CDR1 WNHNN and CDR2 SYGVQD come from the germline V gene (reference sequence). The trim removed 5 bases at V and 2 bases at J, leaving 19 bases unmatched. The CDR3 covers 20 residues. The CDR3, as DNA: TGCGCCAGCAGTCTCACACAAGCGGGGGGATTCGGAGGATCCAAAAACATTCAGTACTTC. Protein product: CASSLTQAGGFGGSKNIQYF.

The chain joins TRBV11-3 to TRBJ2-1, with D possibly matching TRBD2 (6 bases). Trimming cost V 2 bases and J 6 bases, with 11 bases left between them. Germline loops: CDR1 SGHNT, CDR2 YENEEA. This CDR3 comprises 14 residues. The CDR3 region is CASSLTGRFNEQFF. CDR3 DNA: TGTGCCAGCAGCTTAACGGGGAGGTTCAATGAGCAGTTCTTC. Supplemented by reference TRBV11-3 and TRBJ2-1, the full variable domain reads EAGVVQSPRYKIIEKKQPVAFWCNPISGHNTLYWYLQNLGQGPELLIRYENEEAVDDSQLPKDRFSAERLKGVDSTLKIQPAELGDSAVYLCASSLTGRFNEQFFGPGTRLTVL.

This clone has more than one count but fewer than ten. The chain combines TRBV4-3 with TRBJ2-2; possible D gene TRBD1, 5 bases. Germline assignment: CDR1 LGHNA and CDR2 YSLEER. Trimming shortened V by 4 bases and J by 3 bases, and 6 bases separated the two germline ends. This CDR3 region has 13 residues. The CDR3 protein is CASSPGYTGELFF. In nucleotides, the CDR3 is TGCGCCAGCAGCCCAGGGTACACCGGGGAGCTGTTTTTT.

V usage is TRBV30 and J usage is TRBJ2-5; the D is unclear. CDR1 is GTSNPN and CDR2 is SVGIG in the germline V gene (reference sequence). The CDR3 covers 13 residues. Trimming took off 1 base at V and 1 base at J, with 7 bases between the two ends. CDR3: CAWSEGSQETQYF. Here the CDR3 DNA reads TGTGCCTGGAGTGAGGGCAGCCAAGAGACCCAGTACTTC. Full variable domain (missing parts from reference TRBV30 and TRBJ2-5): SQTIHQWPATLVQPVGSPLSLECTVEGTSNPNLYWYRQAAGRGLQLLFYSVGIGQISSEVPQNLSASRPQDRQFILSSKKLLLSDSGFYLCAWSEGSQETQYFGPGTRLLVL.

The chain uses TRBV5-6 and TRBJ1-6; D is unresolved. This CDR3 contains 14 residues. Germline values: CDR1 SGHDT, CDR2 YYEEEE. Between the trimmed V and J ends, which lost 0 bases and 8 bases, there was a span of 9 bases. The CDR3 loop is CASSLGFEDSPLHF. CDR3 nucleotide sequence: TGTGCCAGCAGCTTGGGTTTTGAGGATTCACCCCTCCACTTT.

The V gene is TRBV10-1, the J gene TRBJ2-2, with TRBD2 matching 9 bases. After removal of 0 bases from V and 7 bases from J, the junction contained 12 bases not matched to a gene. The V gene's germline CDR1 is WNHNN and CDR2 SYGVQD (reference sequence). The CDR3 is made up of 18 amino acids. CDR3: CASSESRGGGAKIGELFF. The CDR3 DNA is TGCGCCAGCAGTGAGTCTCGCGGCGGGGGGGCGAAGATCGGGGAGCTGTTTTTT.

The V gene is TRBV15, the J gene TRBJ1-1, with 12 bases aligning to TRBD1. The CDR3 is 17 residues long. The junction had 8 bases not matched to a gene; V was cut back by 6 bases and J by 0 bases. The germline V gene encodes CDR1 LNHNV and CDR2 YYDKDF (reference sequence). This chain's CDR3 is CATRNRDRGRVNTEAFF. CDR3 DNA sequence: TGTGCCACCAGAAACCGGGACAGGGGGCGAGTGAACACTGAAGCTTTCTTT.

The chain combines TRBV9 with TRBJ2-5; TRBD1 matches at 9 bases. The CDR3 spans 16 residues. Germline V gene sequence: CDR1 SGDLS, CDR2 YYNGEE. V dropped 2 bases and J dropped 1; count of bases not matched to a gene: 6. CDR3 loop: CASSVRTGASQETQYF. In DNA form, the CDR3 reads TGTGCCAGCAGCGTGAGGACAGGGGCTTCCCAAGAGACCCAGTACTTC.

The chain joins TRBV30 to TRBJ2-7; 14 bases match TRBD2. V shed 3 bases and J 2 bases; nucleotides not matched to a gene: 3. The CDR3 contains 15 residues. Per germline, CDR1 GTSNPN and CDR2 SVGIG (reference sequence). The CDR3 protein is CAWRRLAGGPYEQYF. The CDR3 DNA sequence: TGTGCCTGGAGGAGACTAGCGGGGGGGCCCTACGAGCAGTACTTC.